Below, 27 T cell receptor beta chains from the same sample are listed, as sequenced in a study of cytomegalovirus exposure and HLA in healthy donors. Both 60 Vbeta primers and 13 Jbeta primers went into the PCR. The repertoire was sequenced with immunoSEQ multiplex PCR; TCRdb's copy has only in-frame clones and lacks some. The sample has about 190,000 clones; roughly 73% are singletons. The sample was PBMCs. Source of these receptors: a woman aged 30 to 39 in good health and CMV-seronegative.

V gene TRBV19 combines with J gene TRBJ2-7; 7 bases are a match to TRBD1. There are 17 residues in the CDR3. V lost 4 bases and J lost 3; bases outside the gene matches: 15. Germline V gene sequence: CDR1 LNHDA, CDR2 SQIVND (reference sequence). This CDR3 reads CASSTNRDTGDLYEQYF. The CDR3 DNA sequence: TGTGCCAGTAGTACCAATCGAGATACAGGGGACCTCTACGAGCAGTACTTC.

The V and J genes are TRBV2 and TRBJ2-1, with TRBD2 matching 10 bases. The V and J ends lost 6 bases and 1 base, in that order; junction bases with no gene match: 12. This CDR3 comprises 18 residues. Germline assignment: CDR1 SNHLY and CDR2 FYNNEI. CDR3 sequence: CASSHPGAGGGSYNEQFF. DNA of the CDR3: TGTGCCAGCAGCCACCCGGGAGCGGGAGGGGGGTCCTACAATGAGCAGTTCTTC. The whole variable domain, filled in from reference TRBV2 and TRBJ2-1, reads EPEVTQTPSHQVTQMGQEVILRCVPISNHLYFYWYRQILGQKVEFLVSFYNNEISEKSEIFDDQFSVERPDGSNFTLKIRSTKLEDSAMYFCASSHPGAGGGSYNEQFFGPGTRLTVL.

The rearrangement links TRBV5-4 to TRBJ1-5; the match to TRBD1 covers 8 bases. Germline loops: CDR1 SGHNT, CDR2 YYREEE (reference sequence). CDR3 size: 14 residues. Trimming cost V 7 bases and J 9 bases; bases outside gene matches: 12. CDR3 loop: CASHLQGDVRPQHF. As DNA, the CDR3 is TGTGCCAGCCATTTACAGGGGGATGTAAGGCCCCAGCATTTT.

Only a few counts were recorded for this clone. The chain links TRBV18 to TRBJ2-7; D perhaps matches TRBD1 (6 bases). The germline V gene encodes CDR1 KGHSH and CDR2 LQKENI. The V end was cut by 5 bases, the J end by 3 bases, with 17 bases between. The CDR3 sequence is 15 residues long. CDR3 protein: CASSNRTGTIYEQYF. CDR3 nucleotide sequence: TGTGCCAGCTCAAACCGAACAGGGACGATCTACGAGCAGTACTTC.

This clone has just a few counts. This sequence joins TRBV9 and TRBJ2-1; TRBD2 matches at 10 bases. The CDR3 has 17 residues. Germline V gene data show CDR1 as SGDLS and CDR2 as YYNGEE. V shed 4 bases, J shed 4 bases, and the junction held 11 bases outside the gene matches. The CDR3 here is CASSLGLAETQYNEQFF. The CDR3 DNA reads TGTGCCAGCAGCCTAGGACTAGCGGAAACCCAATACAATGAGCAGTTCTTC.

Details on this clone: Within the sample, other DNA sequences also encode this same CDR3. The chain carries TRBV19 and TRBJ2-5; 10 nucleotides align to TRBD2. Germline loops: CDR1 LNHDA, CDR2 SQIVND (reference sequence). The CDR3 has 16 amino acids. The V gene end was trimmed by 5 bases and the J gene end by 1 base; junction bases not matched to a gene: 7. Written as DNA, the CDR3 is TGTGCCAGTAGTCCTAGGACTAGCGGAGGCCAAGAGACCCAGTACTTC. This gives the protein CASSPRTSGGQETQYF.

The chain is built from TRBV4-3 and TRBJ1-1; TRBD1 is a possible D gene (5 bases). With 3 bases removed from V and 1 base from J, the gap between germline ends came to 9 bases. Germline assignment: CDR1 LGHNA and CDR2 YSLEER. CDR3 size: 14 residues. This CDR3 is CASSHRGTNTEAFF. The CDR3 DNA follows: TGCGCCAGCAGCCACCGGGGGACGAACACTGAAGCTTTCTTT.

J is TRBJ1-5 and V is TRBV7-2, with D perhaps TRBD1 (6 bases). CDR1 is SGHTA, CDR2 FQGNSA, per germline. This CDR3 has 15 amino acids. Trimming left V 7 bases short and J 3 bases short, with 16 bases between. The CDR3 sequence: CASNPQGSANQPQHF. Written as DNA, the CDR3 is TGTGCCAGCAACCCACAGGGATCAGCCAATCAGCCCCAGCATTTT.

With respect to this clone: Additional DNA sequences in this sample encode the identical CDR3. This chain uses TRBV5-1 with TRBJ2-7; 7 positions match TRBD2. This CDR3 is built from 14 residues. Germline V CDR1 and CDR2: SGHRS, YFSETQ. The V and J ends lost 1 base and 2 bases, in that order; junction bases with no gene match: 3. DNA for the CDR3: TGCGCCAGCAGCTTGTTGGGGGGGACCTACGAGCAGTACTTC. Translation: CASSLLGGTYEQYF.

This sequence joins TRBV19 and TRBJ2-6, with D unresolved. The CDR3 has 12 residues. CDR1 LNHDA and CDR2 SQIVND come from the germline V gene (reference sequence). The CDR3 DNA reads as TGTGCTTCGAGCTCTGGGGCCAACGTCCTGACTTTC. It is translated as CASSSGANVLTF. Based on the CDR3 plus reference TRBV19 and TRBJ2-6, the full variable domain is DGGITQSPKYLFRKEGQNVTLSCEQNLNHDAMYWYRQDPGQGLRLIYYSQIVNDFQKGDIAEGYSVSREKKESFPLTVTSAQKNPTAFYLCASSSGANVLTFGAGSRLTVL.

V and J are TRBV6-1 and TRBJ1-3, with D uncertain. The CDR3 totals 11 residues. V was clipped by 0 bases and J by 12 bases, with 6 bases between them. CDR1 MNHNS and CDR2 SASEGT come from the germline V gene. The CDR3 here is CASSEAPGIYF. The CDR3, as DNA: TGTGCCAGCAGTGAAGCCCCAGGCATATATTTT.

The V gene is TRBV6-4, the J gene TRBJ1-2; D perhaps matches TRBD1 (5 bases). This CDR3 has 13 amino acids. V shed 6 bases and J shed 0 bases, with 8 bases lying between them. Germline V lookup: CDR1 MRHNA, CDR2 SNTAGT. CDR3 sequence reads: CASRQDTNYGYTF. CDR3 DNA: TGTGCCAGCAGACAGGACACTAACTATGGCTACACCTTC.

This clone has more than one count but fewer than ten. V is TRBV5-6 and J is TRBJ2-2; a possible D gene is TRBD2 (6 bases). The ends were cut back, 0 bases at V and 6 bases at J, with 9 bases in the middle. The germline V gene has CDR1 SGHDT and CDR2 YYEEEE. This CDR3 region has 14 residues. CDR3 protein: CASSLVGGAGELFF. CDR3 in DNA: TGTGCCAGCAGCTTGGTCGGGGGAGCCGGGGAGCTGTTTTTT.

The DNA for the CDR3 is TGTGCCAGCAGCTTCGGGAGGGGGACTGAAGCTTTCTTT. Its protein product is CASSFGRGTEAFF. The rearrangement uses TRBV11-1 and TRBJ1-1; D perhaps matches TRBD1 (6 bases). Trimming took off 3 bases at V and 5 bases at J, with 10 bases between the two ends. Per the germline V gene, CDR1 is SGHAT and CDR2 is FQDESV (reference sequence). The CDR3 spans 13 residues.

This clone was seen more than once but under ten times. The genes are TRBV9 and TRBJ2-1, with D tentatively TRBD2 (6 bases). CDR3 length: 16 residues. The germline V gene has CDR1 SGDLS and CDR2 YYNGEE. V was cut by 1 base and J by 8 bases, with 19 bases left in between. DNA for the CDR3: TGTGCCAGCAGCGTATTTTCCGGGAATCCGGGGGATGAGCAGTTCTTC. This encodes CASSVFSGNPGDEQFF.

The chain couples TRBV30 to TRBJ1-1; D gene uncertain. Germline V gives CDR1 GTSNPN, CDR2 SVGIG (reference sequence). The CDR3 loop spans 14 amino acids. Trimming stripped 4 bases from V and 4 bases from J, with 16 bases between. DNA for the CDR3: TGTGCCTGGACCCCCGGTGGACGGGGCACTGAAGCTTTCTTT. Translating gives CAWTPGGRGTEAFF.

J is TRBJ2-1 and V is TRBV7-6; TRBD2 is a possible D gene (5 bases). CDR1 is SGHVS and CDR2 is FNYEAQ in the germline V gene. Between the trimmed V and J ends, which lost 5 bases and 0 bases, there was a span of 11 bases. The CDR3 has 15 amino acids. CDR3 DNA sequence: TGTGCCAGCAGCCACCGGGAATACTCCTACAATGAGCAGTTCTTC. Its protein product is CASSHREYSYNEQFF.

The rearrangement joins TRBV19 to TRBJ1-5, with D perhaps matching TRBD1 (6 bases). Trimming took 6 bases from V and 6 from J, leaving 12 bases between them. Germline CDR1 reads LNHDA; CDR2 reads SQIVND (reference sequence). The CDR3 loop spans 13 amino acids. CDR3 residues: CASSTGRGQPQHF. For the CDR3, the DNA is TGTGCCAGTAGCACAGGGAGGGGTCAGCCCCAGCATTTT. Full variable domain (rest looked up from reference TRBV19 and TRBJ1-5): DGGITQSPKYLFRKEGQNVTLSCEQNLNHDAMYWYRQDPGQGLRLIYYSQIVNDFQKGDIAEGYSVSREKKESFPLTVTSAQKNPTAFYLCASSTGRGQPQHFGDGTRLSIL.

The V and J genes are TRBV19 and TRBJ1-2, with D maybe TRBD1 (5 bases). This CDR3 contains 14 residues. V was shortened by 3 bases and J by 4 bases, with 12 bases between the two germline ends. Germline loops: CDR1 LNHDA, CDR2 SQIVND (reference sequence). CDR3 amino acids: CASSIRGIGYGYTF. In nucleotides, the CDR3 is TGTGCCAGTAGTATCCGGGGGATCGGCTATGGCTACACCTTC.

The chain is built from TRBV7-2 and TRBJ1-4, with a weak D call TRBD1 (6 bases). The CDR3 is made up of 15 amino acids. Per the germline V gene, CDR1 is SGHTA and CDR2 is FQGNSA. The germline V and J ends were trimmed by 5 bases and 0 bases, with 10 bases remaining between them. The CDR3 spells CASSLQGATNEKLFF. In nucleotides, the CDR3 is TGTGCCAGCAGCCTACAGGGCGCAACTAATGAAAAACTGTTTTTT.

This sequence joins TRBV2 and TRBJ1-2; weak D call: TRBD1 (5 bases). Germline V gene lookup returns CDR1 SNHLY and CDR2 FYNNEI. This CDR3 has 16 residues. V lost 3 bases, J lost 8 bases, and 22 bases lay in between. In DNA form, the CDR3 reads TGTGCCAGCAGTGACCAACCCCAGGGCCTGGGGTCGGGCTACACCTTC. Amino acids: CASSDQPQGLGSGYTF.

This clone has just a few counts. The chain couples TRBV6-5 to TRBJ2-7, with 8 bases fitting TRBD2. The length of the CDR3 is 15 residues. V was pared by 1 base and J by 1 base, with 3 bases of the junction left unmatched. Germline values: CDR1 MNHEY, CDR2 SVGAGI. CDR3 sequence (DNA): TGTGCCAGCAGTTACTTGGGCGGGAGGTCCTACGAGCAGTACTTC. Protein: CASSYLGGRSYEQYF.

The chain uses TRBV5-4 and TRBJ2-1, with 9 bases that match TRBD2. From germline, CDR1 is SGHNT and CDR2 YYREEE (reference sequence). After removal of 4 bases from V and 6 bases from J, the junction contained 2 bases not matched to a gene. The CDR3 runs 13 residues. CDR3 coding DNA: TGTGCCAGCAGCGGCGGGGGGGCCAATGAGCAGTTCTTC. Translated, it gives CASSGGGANEQFF.

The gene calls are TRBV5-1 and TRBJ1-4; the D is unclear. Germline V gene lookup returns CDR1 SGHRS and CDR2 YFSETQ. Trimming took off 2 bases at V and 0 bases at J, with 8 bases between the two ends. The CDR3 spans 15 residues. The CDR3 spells CASSLTTSTNEKLFF. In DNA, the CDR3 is TGCGCCAGCAGCTTAACAACCTCAACTAATGAAAAACTGTTTTTT.

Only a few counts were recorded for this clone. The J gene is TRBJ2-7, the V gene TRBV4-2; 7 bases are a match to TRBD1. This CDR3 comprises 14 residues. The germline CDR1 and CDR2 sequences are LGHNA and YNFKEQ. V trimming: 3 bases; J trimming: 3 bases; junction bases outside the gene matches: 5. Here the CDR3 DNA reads TGTGCCAGCAGCCAGTGGACAGGTGACTACGAGCAGTACTTC. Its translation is CASSQWTGDYEQYF.

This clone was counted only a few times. CDR3 DNA sequence: TGTGCCAGTAGTATCTCCCTGGAGCAGCCCCAGCATTTT. Translation: CASSISLEQPQHF. The chain recombines TRBV19 with TRBJ1-5; no clear D gene. This CDR3 region has 13 residues. CDR1 and CDR2 from the germline V gene are LNHDA and SQIVND (reference sequence). The V end lost 3 bases, the J end lost 7 bases, and 10 bases lay between the germline ends.

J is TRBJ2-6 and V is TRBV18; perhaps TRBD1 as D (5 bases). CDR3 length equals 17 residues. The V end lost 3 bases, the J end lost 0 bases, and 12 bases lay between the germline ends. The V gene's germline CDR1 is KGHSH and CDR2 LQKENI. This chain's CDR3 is CASSPAGPSSGANVLTF. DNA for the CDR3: TGTGCCAGCTCACCCGCAGGGCCTTCCTCTGGGGCCAACGTCCTGACTTTC.